This TCR beta chain is drawn from a study of monozygotic twins with inflammatory bowel disease. Study-wide results and caveats: Among patients, repertoires may have gained variability from differing immunosuppressive treatments.

UMIs that had a 6-nucleotide sample barcode were put in using template switching. TCRdb reprocessed the 5' RACE reads and stores each CDR3 protein as one record, lacking DNA. Here the sample table reports fewer than 350,000 distinct CDR3 sequences. CDR1 and CDR2 from the germline V gene are SGHNT and YYREEE (reference sequence). This CDR3 has 15 residues. About this clonotype: Its antigen is as yet unknown.

This TCR derives from a human donor with ulcerative colitis or Crohn's disease, or a healthy co-twin of an affected twin (not recorded which). The genes are TRBV5-4 and TRBJ2-7. Sequencing was performed on blood. The CDR3 protein is CASSHTVGASYEQYF.